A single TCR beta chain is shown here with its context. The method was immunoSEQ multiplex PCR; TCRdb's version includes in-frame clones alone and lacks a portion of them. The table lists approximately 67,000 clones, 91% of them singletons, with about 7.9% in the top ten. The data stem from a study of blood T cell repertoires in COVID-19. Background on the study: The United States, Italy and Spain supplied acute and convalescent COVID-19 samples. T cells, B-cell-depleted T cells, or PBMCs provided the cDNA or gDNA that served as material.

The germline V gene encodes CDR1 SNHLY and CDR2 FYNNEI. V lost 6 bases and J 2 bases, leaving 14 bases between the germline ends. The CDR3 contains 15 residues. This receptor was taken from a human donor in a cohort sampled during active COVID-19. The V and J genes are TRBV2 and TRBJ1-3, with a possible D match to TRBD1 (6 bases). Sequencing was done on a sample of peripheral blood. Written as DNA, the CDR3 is TGTGCCAGCAGGTACAGGGATCGCCCTGGAAACACCATATATTTT. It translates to CASRYRDRPGNTIYF.